The 25 T cell receptor beta chains in this list originate from one sample, sequenced in a study of T-cell memory formation after mild COVID-19. TCRdb processed the 5' RACE reads anew with MiXCR; each CDR3 protein has one entry. The data contain 160,000 or so distinct CDR3 sequences, around a third of them seen just once; the ten biggest clones take up about 12%. Sequencing was performed on PBMCs or a T cell subset sorted from them (not recorded which). The receptor source for this set is an adult woman who had mild COVID-19 (a few samples of this study predate the infection). Cell type and time point are not known.

The table lists this clonotype with a few counts. The CDR3 here is CASSVGGRRTYNEQFF. The CDR3 bases are TGTGCCAGCAGCGTAGGGGGCCGGCGGACGTACAATGAGCAGTTCTTC. The chain recombines TRBV9 with TRBJ2-1; TRBD1 is a possible D gene (5 bases). V lost 0 bases and J 4 bases, leaving 14 bases between the germline ends. There are 16 residues in the CDR3. The germline gives CDR1 SGDLS, CDR2 YYNGEE.

The chain recombines TRBV7-9 with TRBJ2-2; D uncertain. The CDR3 is 17 amino acids. Germline V gene lookup returns CDR1 SEHNR and CDR2 FQNEAQ (reference sequence). Trimming left V 4 bases short and J 3 bases short, with 18 bases between. The CDR3 sequence is CASSSRWLHEDTGELFF. The CDR3 bases are TGTGCCAGCAGCTCTAGGTGGCTACACGAAGACACCGGGGAGCTGTTTTTT. The whole variable domain, filled in from reference TRBV7-9 and TRBJ2-2, reads DTGVSQNPRHKITKRGQNVTFRCDPISEHNRLYWYRQTLGQGPEFLTYFQNEAQLEKSRLLSDRFSAERPKGSFSTLEIQRTEQGDSAMYLCASSSRWLHEDTGELFFGEGSRLTVL.

This clonotype was recorded a few times. V gene TRBV24-1 combines with J gene TRBJ2-7, with 7 positions matching TRBD2. This CDR3 is built from 15 residues. Germline-derived CDR1 and CDR2 are KGHDR and SFDVKD. The V segment lost 5 bases and the J segment 0 bases; nucleotides outside the gene matches: 6. CDR3 DNA: TGTGCCACCAGTGGGATGAGCGGGACCTCCTACGAGCAGTACTTC. Translating it yields CATSGMSGTSYEQYF.

The genes are TRBV2 and TRBJ1-4; D not resolved. The CDR3 is 11 amino acids. Germline assignment: CDR1 SNHLY and CDR2 FYNNEI. V dropped 7 bases and J dropped 7 bases, with 7 bases sitting between them. DNA for the CDR3: TGTGCCAGCACAGGTGGTGAAAAACTGTTTTTT. It yields the protein CASTGGEKLFF.

V is TRBV12-3 or TRBV12-4 and J is TRBJ2-1; 7 bases are a match to TRBD2. J was trimmed by 2 bases and V by 6 bases; bases with no gene match: 7. This CDR3 has 15 amino acids. The CDR3 loop is CASRMSGATYNEQFF. CDR3 nucleotide sequence: TGTGCCAGCAGAATGAGCGGGGCCACCTACAATGAGCAGTTCTTC.

J is TRBJ2-7 and V is TRBV7-9; D is tentatively TRBD1 or TRBD2 (5 bases each). The length of the CDR3 is 15 residues. Germline V lookup: CDR1 SEHNR, CDR2 FQNEAQ (reference sequence). Trimming took 6 bases from V and 4 from J, leaving 19 bases between them. The CDR3 sequence is CASRETRGSAYEQYF. The CDR3 DNA reads as TGTGCCAGCAGGGAGACGAGGGGATCGGCGTACGAGCAGTACTTC.

In its sample, this clonotype was seen many times. The chain uses TRBV20-1 and TRBJ2-1, with TRBD1 matching 11 bases. The trim removed 4 bases at V and 6 bases at J, leaving 11 bases unmatched. Germline V CDR1 and CDR2: DFQATT, SNEGSKA (reference sequence). This CDR3 region has 16 residues. DNA of the CDR3: TGCAGTGCTAAGCGGGACAGGGGGAAGAAGGGCAATGAGCAGTTCTTC. Translated: CSAKRDRGKKGNEQFF.

This clonotype was recorded many times. J is TRBJ2-1 and V is TRBV29-1, with D tentatively TRBD1 or TRBD2 (5 bases each). V shed 6 bases and J shed 1 base, with 22 bases lying between them. The CDR3 loop spans 17 amino acids. CDR1 is SQVTM, CDR2 ANQGSEA, per germline. The CDR3 DNA sequence: TGCAGCGTGGGGGTACTCGGGGTAGAAAGGTCCTACAATGAGCAGTTCTTC. It is translated as CSVGVLGVERSYNEQFF.

The sample holds a few counts of this clonotype. The J gene is TRBJ2-1, the V gene TRBV2, with a weak D call TRBD1 (5 bases). This CDR3 comprises 14 residues. Germline V CDR1 and CDR2: SNHLY, FYNNEI. Trimming shortened V by 2 bases and J by 6 bases, and 11 bases separated the two germline ends. CDR3 in DNA: TGTGCCAGCAGTGAATGGCAGGGCGTCAATGAGCAGTTCTTC. This encodes CASSEWQGVNEQFF.

The J gene is TRBJ2-7, the V gene TRBV3-1; unclear D gene. Germline V gene sequence: CDR1 LGHDT, CDR2 YNNKEL (reference sequence). Trimming shortened V by 3 bases and J by 3 bases, and 12 bases separated the two germline ends. This CDR3 spans 14 amino acids. The DNA for the CDR3 is TGTGCCAGCAGCCAGGATCTGACGGGCTACGAGCAGTACTTC. This translates into CASSQDLTGYEQYF.

This clonotype came up many times. V gene TRBV27 combines with J gene TRBJ2-1, with 12 bases aligning to TRBD2. CDR3 size: 14 residues. The V segment lost 6 bases and the J segment 6 bases; nucleotides outside the gene matches: 3. Looked up from germline, CDR1 is MNHEY and CDR2 is SMNVEV (reference sequence). The CDR3 DNA reads as TGTGCCAGCAGAGGACTAGCGGGGACCAATGAGCAGTTCTTC. Protein: CASRGLAGTNEQFF.

This clonotype appeared once. The chain links TRBV20-1 to TRBJ2-1; D is possibly TRBD2 (5 bases). The CDR3 covers 15 residues. Trimming removed 4 bases from V and 4 bases from J, with 17 bases in between. CDR1 is DFQATT, CDR2 SNEGSKA, per germline (reference sequence). The CDR3 region has the DNA TGCAGTGCTAACCCGCTGGGTAGCGCGTACAATGAGCAGTTCTTC. Protein product: CSANPLGSAYNEQFF.

CDR3 DNA sequence: TGTGCCAGCAGCCCCCAGGGGGCGCGGGGAAACACCATATATTTT. Its translation is CASSPQGARGNTIYF. The chain carries TRBV7-9 and TRBJ1-3; 8 nucleotides align to TRBD1. Trimming at V came to 5 bases and at J to 4 bases, leaving 7 bases not matched to a gene. Germline V gene data show CDR1 as SEHNR and CDR2 as FQNEAQ (reference sequence). The CDR3 has 15 amino acids.

This clonotype was detected only a few times. The V call is TRBV3-1, the J call TRBJ2-2, with 8 nucleotides matching TRBD2. The length of the CDR3 is 16 residues. V gave up 2 bases and J gave up 0 bases; unmatched junction bases: 2. Per the germline V gene, CDR1 is LGHDT and CDR2 is YNNKEL (reference sequence). The CDR3 reads CASSQQLAANTGELFF. CDR3 sequence (DNA): TGTGCCAGCAGCCAACAACTAGCGGCGAACACCGGGGAGCTGTTTTTT.

The CDR3 sequence: CASSLDAYGYTF. The CDR3 region has the DNA TGTGCCAGCAGCTTAGACGCTTATGGCTACACCTTC. The rearrangement joins TRBV7-9 to TRBJ1-2; D uncertain. V lost 1 base to trimming and J lost 5 bases, with 5 bases between them. CDR1 is SEHNR, CDR2 FQNEAQ, per germline (reference sequence). The CDR3 length is 12 residues.

The chain links TRBV7-9 to TRBJ2-3; D unclear. Looked up from germline, CDR1 is SEHNR and CDR2 is FQNEAQ (reference sequence). V was clipped by 8 bases and J by 9 bases, with 3 bases between them. This CDR3 is built from 8 residues. The CDR3 sequence: CASSTQYF. The CDR3 region has the DNA TGTGCCAGCTCGACGCAGTATTTT.

This clonotype has more than one count but fewer than ten. This chain links TRBV7-2 with TRBJ2-3; 9 nucleotides align to TRBD2. Unmatched junction bases numbered 2, after V lost 2 bases and J lost 2 bases. The CDR3 sequence is 15 residues long. Per the germline V gene, CDR1 is SGHTA and CDR2 is FQGNSA. As DNA, the CDR3 is TGTGCCAGCAGCTTAACTAGCGGGTACACAGATACGCAGTATTTT. Its translation is CASSLTSGYTDTQYF.

This clonotype has more than one count but fewer than ten. V is TRBV29-1 and J is TRBJ1-5, with D perhaps matching TRBD1 (5 bases). CDR1 is SQVTM, CDR2 ANQGSEA, per germline. V lost 6 bases, J lost 3 bases, and 12 bases lay in between. The CDR3 is made up of 13 amino acids. The CDR3 sequence is CSVRAGNNQPQHF. The CDR3 coding sequence is TGCAGCGTGAGGGCAGGGAACAATCAGCCCCAGCATTTT.

The chain links TRBV2 to TRBJ1-2; TRBD1 is a possible D gene (5 bases). The CDR3 is 12 residues long. CDR1 and CDR2 (germline): SNHLY, FYNNEI. Written as DNA, the CDR3 is TGTGCAAACCTCAGGGCCGGCTATGGCTACACCTTC. Residues: CANLRAGYGYTF.

V is TRBV11-2 and J is TRBJ2-7, with TRBD2 as a possible D gene (6 bases). CDR1 and CDR2 from the germline V gene are SGHAT and FQNNGV. Trimming left V 1 base short and J 4 bases short, with 8 bases between. The CDR3 has 13 residues. This CDR3 is CASSLVLAYEQYF. The CDR3 DNA follows: TGTGCCAGCAGCTTAGTACTAGCTTACGAGCAGTACTTC.

This clonotype was observed a handful of times. The chain employs TRBV12-3 or TRBV12-4 and TRBJ2-1, with TRBD2 identical over 12 bases. The CDR3 loop spans 15 amino acids. With 5 bases clipped from V and 9 bases from J, the junction kept 8 bases outside the gene matches. The chain's CDR3 is CASSQGLAGHGEQFF. DNA for the CDR3: TGTGCCAGCAGTCAAGGACTAGCGGGACATGGTGAGCAGTTCTTC.

The chain carries TRBV5-5 and TRBJ2-4; D not resolved. The V end lost 4 bases, the J end lost 3 bases, and 11 bases lay between the germline ends. Germline values: CDR1 SGHKS, CDR2 YYEKEE (reference sequence). This CDR3 has 14 residues. The chain's CDR3 is CASSPEFSKNIQYF. The CDR3, as DNA: TGTGCCAGCAGCCCCGAGTTTAGCAAAAACATTCAGTACTTC.

The rearrangement links TRBV4-1 to TRBJ1-2; TRBD1 is a possible D gene (5 bases). Germline assignment: CDR1 MGHRA and CDR2 YSYEKL. CDR3 length equals 15 residues. V lost 0 bases to trimming and J lost 6 bases, with 14 bases between them. The CDR3 loop reads CASSQDRGGDDGYTF. The CDR3 nucleotides read TGCGCCAGCAGCCAAGATCGGGGCGGGGATGATGGCTACACCTTC.

The chain combines TRBV12-3 or TRBV12-4 with TRBJ1-1; D is unresolved. With 5 bases removed from V and 13 bases from J, the gap between germline ends came to 14 bases. The CDR3 has 11 residues. CDR3 in DNA: TGTGCCAGCAGTACGAGCTCCCGGCATTTCTTT. Translated: CASSTSSRHFF.

This clonotype came up a few times. The chain is built from TRBV7-6 and TRBJ2-1, with 13 bases identical to TRBD2. From germline, CDR1 is SGHVS and CDR2 FNYEAQ. J was trimmed by 6 bases and V by 10 bases; bases with no gene match: 3. CDR3 size: 13 residues. The CDR3: CATRTSGSNEQFF. The CDR3 DNA reads as TGTGCCACCCGGACTAGCGGGAGCAATGAGCAGTTCTTC.